This T cell receptor beta chain is drawn from a study of response to subunit inactivated influenza vaccine. In germline, CDR1 is ENHRY, CDR2 SYGVKD. The length of the CDR3 is 11 residues. V was pared by 7 bases and J by 5 bases, with 9 bases between. This clonotype was detected ten times or more. TCRdb redid the calling of the RT-PCR reads with MiXCR, one entry per CDR3 protein. The profile shows roughly 180,000 distinct CDR3 sequences, around 8.8% of them singletons. The chain couples TRBV10-3 to TRBJ2-7; TRBD2 is a possible D gene (6 bases). The TCR was taken from a man aged 50 to 60 who received an inactivated influenza vaccine. The sample in question was non-naive T cells sorted from PBMCs, obtained on the day of vaccination. The CDR3: CAIMRGHEQYF. The CDR3 DNA is TGTGCCATCATGCGGGGCCACGAGCAGTACTTC.